The 3 T cell receptor beta chains below come from one sample, sequenced in a study of shared clonotypes between healthy human individuals. Measured with immunoSEQ multiplex PCR; TCRdb has only the in-frame clones, and not every one. The sample contains some 500,000 clones, roughly 95% of which appear only once. Sequenced material: naive CD4+ T cells sorted from blood. Indicated subset: CD45RA+ positively selected. Every receptor here comes from a woman between 25 and 40 years old in good health.

The rearrangement joins TRBV5-1 to TRBJ2-5, with D perhaps matching TRBD2 (6 bases). The CDR3 has 13 amino acids. V gave up 4 bases and J gave up 3 bases, with 10 bases separating them. The germline gives CDR1 SGHRS, CDR2 YFSETQ. CDR3 amino acids: CASSPRREETQYF. The CDR3 DNA reads as TGCGCCAGCAGCCCCCGGAGGGAAGAGACCCAGTACTTC.

CDR3 coding DNA: TGCGCCAGCAGGTCAGGGTTTCACCTAGGCCACGAGCAGTACTTC. Translating gives CASRSGFHLGHEQYF. V gene TRBV5-1 combines with J gene TRBJ2-7; weak D call: TRBD1 (5 bases). The germline gives CDR1 SGHRS, CDR2 YFSETQ. The CDR3 loop spans 15 amino acids. The V gene lost 5 bases and the J gene lost 5 bases, with 20 bases spanning the gap. Full variable domain (rest looked up from reference TRBV5-1 and TRBJ2-7): KAGVTQTPRYLIKTRGQQVTLSCSPISGHRSVSWYQQTPGQGLQFLFEYFSETQRNKGNFPGRFSGRQFSNSRSEMNVSTLELGDSALYLCASRSGFHLGHEQYFGPGTRLTVT.

The rearrangement links TRBV5-1 to TRBJ1-2; 9 bases are a match to TRBD1. Unmatched junction bases numbered 4, after V lost 4 bases and J lost 3 bases. The CDR3 is 14 amino acids. CDR1 and CDR2 (germline): SGHRS, YFSETQ. CDR3 in DNA: TGCGCCAGCAGCCGGCGACAGGGGGACTATGGCTACACCTTC. This encodes CASSRRQGDYGYTF.